The clone carrying this T cell receptor (beta chain) was counted between two and nine times. These data come from a study of blood T cell repertoires in COVID-19. As for the study in general: COVID-19 samples from acute and convalescent phases originated in the United States, Italy and Spain. T cells, B-cell-depleted T cells, or PBMCs provided the cDNA or gDNA that served as material.

CDR1 is GTSNPN, CDR2 SVGIG, per germline (reference sequence). V was trimmed by 1 base and J by 8 bases, leaving 14 bases between them. The CDR3 runs 13 residues. Generated by immunoSEQ multiplex PCR, the TCRdb table keeps only in-frame clones and is missing some. This sample has fewer than 250,000 clones, with around four fifths found just once. This sequence originates from a man aged 55 to 70 with COVID-19, enrolled during active disease. The material sequenced was peripheral blood. The V and J genes are TRBV30 and TRBJ1-2; D perhaps matches TRBD1 (5 bases). The CDR3 nucleotides are TGTGCCTGGAGTGAATCAGGGTTCGGCGGCTACACCTTC. Translation gives CAWSESGFGGYTF.